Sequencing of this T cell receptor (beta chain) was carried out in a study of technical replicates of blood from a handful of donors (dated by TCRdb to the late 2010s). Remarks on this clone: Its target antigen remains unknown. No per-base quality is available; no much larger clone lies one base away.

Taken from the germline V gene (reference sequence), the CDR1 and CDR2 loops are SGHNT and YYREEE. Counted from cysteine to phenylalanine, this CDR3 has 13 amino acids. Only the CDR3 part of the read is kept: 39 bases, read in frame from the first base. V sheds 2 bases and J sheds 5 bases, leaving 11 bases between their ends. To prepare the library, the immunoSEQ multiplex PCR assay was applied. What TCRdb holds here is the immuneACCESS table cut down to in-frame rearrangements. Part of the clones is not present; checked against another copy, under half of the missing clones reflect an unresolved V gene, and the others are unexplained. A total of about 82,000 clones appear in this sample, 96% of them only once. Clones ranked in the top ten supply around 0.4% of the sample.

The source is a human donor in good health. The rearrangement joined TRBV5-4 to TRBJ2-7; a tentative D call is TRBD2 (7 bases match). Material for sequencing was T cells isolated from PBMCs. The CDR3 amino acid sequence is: CASSFVGGHEQYF. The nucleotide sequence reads TGTGCCAGCAGCTTTGTGGGGGGGCACGAGCAGTACTTC. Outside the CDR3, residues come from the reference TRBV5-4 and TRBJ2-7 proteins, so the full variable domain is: ETGVTQSPTHLIKTRGQQVTLRCSSQSGHNTVSWYQQALGQGPQFIFQYYREEENGRGNFPPRFSGLQFPNYSSELNVNALELDDSALYLCASSFVGGHEQYFGPGTRLTVT.